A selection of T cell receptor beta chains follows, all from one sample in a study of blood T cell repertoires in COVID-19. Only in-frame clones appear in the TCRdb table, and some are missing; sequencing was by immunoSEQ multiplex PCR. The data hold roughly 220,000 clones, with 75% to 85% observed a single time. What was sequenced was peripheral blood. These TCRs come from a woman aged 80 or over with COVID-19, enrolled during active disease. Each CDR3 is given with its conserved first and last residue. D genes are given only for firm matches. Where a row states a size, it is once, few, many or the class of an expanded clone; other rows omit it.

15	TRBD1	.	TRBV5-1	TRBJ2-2	CASSLRQGPTGELFF	TGCGCCAGCAGCCTCAGACAGGGTCCCACCGGGGAGCTGTTTTTT
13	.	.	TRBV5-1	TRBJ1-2	CASSPDRYYGYTF	TGCGCCAGCAGCCCGGACAGATACTATGGCTACACCTTC
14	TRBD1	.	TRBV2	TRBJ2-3	CASLDRARTDTQYF	TGTGCCAGCTTGGACAGGGCCCGCACAGATACGCAGTATTTT
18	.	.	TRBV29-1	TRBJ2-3	CSVERQNTDTQYWYTQYF	TGCAGCGTTGAGAGACAGAACACAGATACGCAGTATTGGTATACGCAGTATTTT
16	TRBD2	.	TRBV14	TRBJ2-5	CASSQGGLAGRETQYF	TGTGCCAGCAGCCAAGGCGGACTAGCGGGGCGGGAGACCCAGTACTTC
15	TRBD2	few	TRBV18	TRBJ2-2	CASSPGTSGIEELFF	TGTGCCAGCTCACCCGGGACTAGCGGGATTGAGGAGCTGTTTTTT
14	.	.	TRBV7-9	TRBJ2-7	CASSSGTQTYEQYF	TGTGCCAGCAGCTCCGGGACACAGACCTACGAGCAGTACTTC
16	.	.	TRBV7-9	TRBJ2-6	CASRVGSGAGANVLTF	TGTGCCAGCAGGGTCGGTTCGGGGGCTGGGGCCAACGTCCTGACTTTC
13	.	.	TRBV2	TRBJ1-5	CASSGQAREPQHF	TGTGCCAGCAGTGGACAGGCTAGAGAGCCCCAGCATTTT
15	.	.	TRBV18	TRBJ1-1	CASSPPPGGNTEAFF	TGTGCCAGCTCACCACCGCCCGGGGGGAACACTGAAGCTTTCTTT
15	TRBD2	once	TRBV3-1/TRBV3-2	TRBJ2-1	CASSHITSVRNEQFF	TGTGCCAGCAGCCATATCACTAGCGTTAGGAATGAGCAGTTCTTC
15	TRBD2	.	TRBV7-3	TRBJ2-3	CASSSGTRDTDTQYF	TGTGCCAGCAGCTCTGGGACTAGAGATACAGATACGCAGTATTTT
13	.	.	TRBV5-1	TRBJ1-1	CASSFGQNAEAFF	TGCGCCAGCAGCTTCGGACAGAACGCTGAAGCTTTCTTT
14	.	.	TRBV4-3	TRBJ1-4	CASSPQGRNEKLFF	TGCGCCAGCAGCCCGCAGGGGCGCAATGAAAAACTGTTTTTT
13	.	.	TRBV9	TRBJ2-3	CASSELYTDTQYF	TGTGCCAGCAGCGAGCTGTACACAGATACGCAGTATTTT
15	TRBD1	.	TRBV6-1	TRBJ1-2	CASSEATGLYYGYTF	TGTGCCAGCAGTGAAGCGACAGGGTTATACTATGGCTACACCTTC
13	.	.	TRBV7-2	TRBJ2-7	CASSLRQVYEQYF	TGTGCCAGCAGCCTGAGACAAGTCTACGAGCAGTACTTC
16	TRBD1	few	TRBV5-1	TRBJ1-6	CASSSLDRGRNSPLHF	TGCGCCAGCAGCTCACTTGACAGGGGGAGAAATTCACCCCTCCACTTT
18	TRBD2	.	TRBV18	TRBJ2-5	CASSPSTSGGAGGETQYF	TGTGCCAGCTCACCCTCCACTAGCGGGGGGGCCGGGGGAGAGACCCAGTACTTC
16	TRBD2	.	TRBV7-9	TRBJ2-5	CASSSGSGSPQETQYF	TGTGCCAGCAGCTCCGGTAGCGGGAGCCCCCAAGAGACCCAGTACTTC
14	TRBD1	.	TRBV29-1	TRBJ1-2	CSVGQGRSNYGYTF	TGCAGCGTGGGACAGGGACGGTCTAACTATGGCTACACCTTC
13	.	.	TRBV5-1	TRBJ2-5	CASTHGGEETQYF	TGCGCCAGCACCCACGGGGGAGAAGAGACCCAGTACTTC
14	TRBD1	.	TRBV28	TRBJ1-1	CASSSTQGADEAFF	TGTGCCAGCAGTTCCACACAGGGGGCGGATGAAGCTTTCTTT
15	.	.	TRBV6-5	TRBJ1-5	CASRPPGGENQPQHF	TGTGCCAGCAGACCCCCGGGGGGTGAGAATCAGCCCCAGCATTTT
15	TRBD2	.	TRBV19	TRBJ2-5	CASALAGTYQETQYF	TGTGCCAGTGCGTTAGCGGGGACGTACCAAGAGACCCAGTACTTC
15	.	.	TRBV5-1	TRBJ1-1	CASSLDGQRNTEAFF	TGCGCCAGCAGCCTGGACGGACAGAGGAACACTGAAGCTTTCTTT
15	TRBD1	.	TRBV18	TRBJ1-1	CASYLPTGLNTEAFF	TGTGCCAGCTACCTTCCGACAGGGCTGAACACTGAAGCTTTCTTT
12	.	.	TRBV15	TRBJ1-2	CATSRESYGYTF	TGTGCCACCAGCCGAGAGAGCTATGGCTACACCTTC
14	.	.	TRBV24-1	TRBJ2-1	CATSGREGRTEQFF	TGTGCCACCTCCGGCCGCGAAGGGAGAACTGAGCAGTTCTTC
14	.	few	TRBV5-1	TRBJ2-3	CASSSTRGTDTQYF	TGCGCCAGCAGCTCCACTAGGGGGACAGATACGCAGTATTTT
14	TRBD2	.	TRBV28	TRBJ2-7	CASRTSGGSYEQYF	TGTGCCAGCAGGACTAGCGGGGGTTCCTACGAGCAGTACTTC
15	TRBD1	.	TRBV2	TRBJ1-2	CASSDPGQSIYGYTF	TGTGCCAGCAGTGATCCGGGACAGTCGATCTATGGCTACACCTTC
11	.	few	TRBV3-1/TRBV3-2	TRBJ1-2	CASSQRRGYTF	TGTGCCAGCAGCCAACGGCGGGGCTACACCTTC
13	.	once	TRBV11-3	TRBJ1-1	CASSSGVGTEAFF	TGTGCCAGCAGCTCGGGGGTCGGCACTGAAGCTTTCTTT
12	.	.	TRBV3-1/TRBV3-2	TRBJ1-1	CASSQLGREAFF	TGTGCCAGCAGCCAACTGGGCCGTGAAGCTTTCTTT
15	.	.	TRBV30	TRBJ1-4	CAWKTTGATNEKLFF	TGTGCCTGGAAGACCACAGGAGCAACTAATGAAAAACTGTTTTTT
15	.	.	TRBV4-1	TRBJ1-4	CASSQRGGGNEKLFF	TGCGCCAGCAGCCAACGTGGCGGGGGGAACGAAAAACTGTTTTTT
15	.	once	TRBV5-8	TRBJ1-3	CASSLRLPGGNTIYF	TGTGCCAGCAGCTTGAGACTCCCTGGGGGAAACACCATATATTTT
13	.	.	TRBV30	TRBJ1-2	CAWELLLSGGYTF	TGTGCCTGGGAGCTACTATTGTCGGGGGGCTACACCTTC
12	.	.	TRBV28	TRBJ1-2	CASSPSNYGYTF	TGTGCCAGCAGTCCGTCGAACTATGGCTACACCTTC